Sequencing of this T cell receptor (beta chain) was carried out in a study of T cell changes during pregnancy in multiple sclerosis. The V end lost 4 bases, the J end lost 9 bases, and 13 bases lay between the germline ends. This CDR3 has 13 residues. Germline loops: CDR1 SGHTA, CDR2 FQGTGA. Sequencing used immunoSEQ multiplex PCR; TCRdb keeps in-frame clones, though not all of them. This table has about 100,000 clones, more than 80% appearing once. This receptor was obtained from a female donor with multiple sclerosis, enrolled in a pregnancy study. The V gene is TRBV7-3, the J gene TRBJ2-1; D not certain. This material consisted of peripheral blood, taken in the second trimester of pregnancy. The CDR3 DNA reads as TGTGCCAGCAGCTCACGCGTGAGTCGTGAGCAGTTCTTC. It yields the protein CASSSRVSREQFF.